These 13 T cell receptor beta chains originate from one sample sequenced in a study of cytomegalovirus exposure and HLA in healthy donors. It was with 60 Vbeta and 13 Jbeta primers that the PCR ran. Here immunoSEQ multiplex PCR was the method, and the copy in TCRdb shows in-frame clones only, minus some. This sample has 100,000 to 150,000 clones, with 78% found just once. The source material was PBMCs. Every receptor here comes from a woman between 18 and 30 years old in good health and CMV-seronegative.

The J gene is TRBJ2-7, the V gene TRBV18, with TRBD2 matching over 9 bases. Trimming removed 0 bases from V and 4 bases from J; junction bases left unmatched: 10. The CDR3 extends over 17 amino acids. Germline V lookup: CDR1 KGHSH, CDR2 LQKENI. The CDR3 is CASSPPHSGRNSYEQYF. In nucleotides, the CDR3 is TGTGCCAGCTCACCACCGCATAGCGGGAGAAACTCATACGAGCAGTACTTC.

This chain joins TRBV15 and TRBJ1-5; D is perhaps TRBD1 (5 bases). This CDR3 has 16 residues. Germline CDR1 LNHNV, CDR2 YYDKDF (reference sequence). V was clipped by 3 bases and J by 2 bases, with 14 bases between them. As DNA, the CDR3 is TGTGCCACCAGCAGTAACAGGTTTTCGGGCAATCAGCCCCAGCATTTT. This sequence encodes CATSSNRFSGNQPQHF.

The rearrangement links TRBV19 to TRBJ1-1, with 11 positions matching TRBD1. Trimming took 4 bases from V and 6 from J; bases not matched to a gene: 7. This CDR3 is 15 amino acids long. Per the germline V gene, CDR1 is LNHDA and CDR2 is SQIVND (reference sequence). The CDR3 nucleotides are TGTGCCAGTAGTAGGACAGGGGGCGGGGTAGCTGAAGCTTTCTTT. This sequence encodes CASSRTGGGVAEAFF.

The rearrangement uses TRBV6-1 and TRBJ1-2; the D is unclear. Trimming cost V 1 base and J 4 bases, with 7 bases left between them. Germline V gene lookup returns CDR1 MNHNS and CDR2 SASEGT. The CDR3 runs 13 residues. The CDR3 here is CASSEGSVYGYTF. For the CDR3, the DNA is TGTGCCAGCAGTGAAGGTTCGGTCTATGGCTACACCTTC.

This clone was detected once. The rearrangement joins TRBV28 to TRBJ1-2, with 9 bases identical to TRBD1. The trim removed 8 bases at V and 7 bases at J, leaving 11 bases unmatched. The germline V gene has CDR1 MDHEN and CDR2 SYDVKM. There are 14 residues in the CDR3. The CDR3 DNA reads TGTGCCAGCGGGGCACAGGGGGCGCATGGTGGCTACACCTTC. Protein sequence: CASGAQGAHGGYTF.

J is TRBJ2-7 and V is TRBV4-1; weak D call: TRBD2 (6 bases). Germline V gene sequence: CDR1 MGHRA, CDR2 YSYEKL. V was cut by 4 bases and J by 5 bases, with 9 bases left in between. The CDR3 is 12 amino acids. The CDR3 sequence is CASSRGGNEQYF. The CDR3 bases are TGCGCCAGCAGCCGGGGAGGAAACGAGCAGTACTTC.

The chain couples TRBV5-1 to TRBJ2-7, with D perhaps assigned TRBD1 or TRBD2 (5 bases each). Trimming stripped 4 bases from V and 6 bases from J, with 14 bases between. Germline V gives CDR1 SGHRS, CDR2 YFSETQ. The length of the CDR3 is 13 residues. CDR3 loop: CASSLGVQGEQYF. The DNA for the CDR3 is TGCGCCAGCAGCCTGGGAGTCCAGGGCGAGCAGTACTTC.

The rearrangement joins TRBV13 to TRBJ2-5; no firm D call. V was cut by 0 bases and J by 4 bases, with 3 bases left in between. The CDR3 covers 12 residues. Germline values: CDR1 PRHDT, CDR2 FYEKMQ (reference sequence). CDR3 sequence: CASSLGLETQYF. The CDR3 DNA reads TGTGCCAGCAGCTTAGGACTAGAGACCCAGTACTTC.

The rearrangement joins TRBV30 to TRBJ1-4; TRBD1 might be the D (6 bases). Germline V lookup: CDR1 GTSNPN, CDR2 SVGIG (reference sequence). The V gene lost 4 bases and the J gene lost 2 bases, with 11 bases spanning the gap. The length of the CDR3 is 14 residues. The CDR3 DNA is TGTGCCTGGACAAGGGGGGGGACTAATGAAAAACTGTTTTTT. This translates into CAWTRGGTNEKLFF.

In DNA, the CDR3 is TGTGCCAGCCGAGGTCCCGGCGTGGATGAGCAGTTCTTC. This encodes CASRGPGVDEQFF. The genes are TRBV11-2 and TRBJ2-1; no reliable D call. The CDR3 is 13 residues long. CDR1 is SGHAT, CDR2 FQNNGV, per germline. Trimming stripped 8 bases from V and 8 bases from J, with 16 bases between.

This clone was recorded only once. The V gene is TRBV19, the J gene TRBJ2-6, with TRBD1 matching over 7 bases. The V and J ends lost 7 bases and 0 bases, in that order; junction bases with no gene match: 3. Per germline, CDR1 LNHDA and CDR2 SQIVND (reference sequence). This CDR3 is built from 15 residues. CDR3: CASKGDSSGANVLTF. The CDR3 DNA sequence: TGTGCCAGTAAAGGGGACAGCTCTGGGGCCAACGTCCTGACTTTC.

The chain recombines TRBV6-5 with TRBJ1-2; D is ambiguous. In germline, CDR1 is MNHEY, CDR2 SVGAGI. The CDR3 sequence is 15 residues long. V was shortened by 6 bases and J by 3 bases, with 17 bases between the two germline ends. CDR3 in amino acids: CASRRDVLGDYGYTF. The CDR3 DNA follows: TGTGCCAGCAGAAGAGACGTCCTAGGTGACTATGGCTACACCTTC.

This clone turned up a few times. In DNA form, the CDR3 reads TGCGCCAGCAGCTTAACAGGGGACAATTCACCCCTCCACTTT. This gives the protein CASSLTGDNSPLHF. This chain uses TRBV5-1 with TRBJ1-6; the match to TRBD1 covers 7 bases. After removal of 2 bases from V and 7 bases from J, the junction contained 3 bases not matched to a gene. This CDR3 is built from 14 residues. The germline gives CDR1 SGHRS, CDR2 YFSETQ. The complete variable domain, with remaining parts taken from reference TRBV5-1 and TRBJ1-6, reads KAGVTQTPRYLIKTRGQQVTLSCSPISGHRSVSWYQQTPGQGLQFLFEYFSETQRNKGNFPGRFSGRQFSNSRSEMNVSTLELGDSALYLCASSLTGDNSPLHFGNGTRLTVT.